The 14 T cell receptor beta chains listed next were all sequenced from one sample in a study of identical twins. A single record per CDR3 protein comes from TCRdb applying MiXCR to the 5' RACE reads. The table includes 400,000 to 500,000 distinct CDR3 sequences, around 20% detected once. Sequenced material: naive T cells sorted from blood. Receptors originate from a man aged 50-59 years in good health.

This clonotype has a count of ten or more. This chain uses TRBV4-3 with TRBJ2-1; perhaps D is TRBD1 or TRBD2 (5 bases each). There are 17 residues in the CDR3. V gave up 0 bases and J gave up 11 bases, with 23 bases separating them. CDR1 is LGHNA and CDR2 is YSLEER in the germline V gene. CDR3 sequence reads: CASSQDRGSGIPGQQFF. The DNA of the CDR3 is TGCGCCAGCAGCCAAGATAGAGGGAGTGGAATACCGGGACAGCAGTTCTTC.

This clonotype was seen a handful of times. Written as DNA, the CDR3 is TGTGCCAGCAGCTCCCAGCGGGGGGGTTTAGATACGCAGTATTTT. Its protein product is CASSSQRGGLDTQYF. V is TRBV7-2 and J is TRBJ2-3; 10 bases match TRBD2. The CDR3 extends over 15 amino acids. V shed 4 bases and J 5 bases; nucleotides not matched to a gene: 6. Per germline, CDR1 SGHTA and CDR2 FQGNSA.

CDR3 nucleotides: TGTGCCACCAGCAGAGATATGGGATCCGAGCAGTACTTC. Amino acids: CATSRDMGSEQYF. This rearrangement joins TRBV15 to TRBJ2-7; no firm D call. CDR1 is LNHNV, CDR2 YYDKDF, per germline (reference sequence). The CDR3 has 13 amino acids. Trimming took off 0 bases at V and 6 bases at J, with 9 bases between the two ends.

This clonotype was detected a few times. The junction departs from germline at one end; a sequencing error may be responsible. This chain links TRBV4-1 with TRBJ2-2; tentative D call: TRBD1 (6 bases). The germline V gene encodes CDR1 MGHRA and CDR2 YSYEKL. The CDR3 is 15 amino acids. The CDR3 DNA reads TGCGCCAGCAGCCAAGCCTCCTCCAAGTTAGGGGGGCTGTTTTTT. Translating it yields CASSQASSKLGGLFF.

This clonotype was observed at least ten times. This chain joins TRBV27 and TRBJ2-3; possibly TRBD2 for D (6 bases). Germline assignment: CDR1 MNHEY and CDR2 SMNVEV (reference sequence). The CDR3 consists of 15 residues. Trimming removed 5 bases at V and 2 bases at J, with 14 bases between. The CDR3 protein is CASSAKTRNTDTQYF. As DNA, the CDR3 is TGTGCCAGCAGTGCTAAGACTAGGAACACAGATACGCAGTATTTT.

The rearrangement links TRBV6-2 or TRBV6-3 to TRBJ2-1; 10 bases are a match to TRBD2. CDR3 length equals 16 residues. J was trimmed by 8 bases and V by 5 bases; bases with no gene match: 12. Germline V gene sequence: CDR1 MNHEY, CDR2 SVGEGT. The CDR3 loop reads CASSPPPGLAYHEQFF. For the CDR3, the DNA is TGTGCCAGCAGTCCTCCCCCGGGACTAGCGTACCATGAGCAGTTCTTC.

Ten or more counts support this clonotype. The J gene is TRBJ2-2, the V gene TRBV28; weak D call: TRBD2 (6 bases). The CDR3 has 15 residues. Trimming took 5 bases from V and 7 from J, leaving 17 bases between them. Germline-derived CDR1 and CDR2 are MDHEN and SYDVKM. The CDR3 DNA follows: TGTGCCAGCAGTATCTCGGGGGTTGTAGGCGGGGAGCTGTTTTTT. Its protein product is CASSISGVVGGELFF. Full variable domain (remainder filled in from reference TRBV28 and TRBJ2-2): DVKVTQSSRYLVKRTGEKVFLECVQDMDHENMFWYRQDPGLGLRLIYFSYDVKMKEKGDIPEGYSVSREKKERFSLILESASTNQTSMYLCASSISGVVGGELFFGEGSRLTVL.

The chain is built from TRBV20-1 and TRBJ2-1; D gene uncertain. The CDR3 length is 14 residues. Germline CDR1 is DFQATT and CDR2 is SNEGSKA (reference sequence). The V and J ends lost 3 bases and 7 bases respectively, with 16 bases between them. CDR3 DNA: TGCAGTGCTAGTCTGGCCACCCTAGGGAATGAGCAGTTCTTC. Its translation is CSASLATLGNEQFF.

This clonotype showed up many times. The rearrangement joins TRBV6-6 to TRBJ1-4; possibly TRBD1 for D (5 bases). Trimming stripped 6 bases from V and 6 bases from J, with 11 bases between. This CDR3 spans 13 amino acids. In germline, CDR1 is MNHNY, CDR2 SVGAGI (reference sequence). The CDR3 region is CASRNRDDEKLFF. CDR3 DNA: TGTGCCAGCAGGAACCGGGACGATGAAAAACTGTTTTTT.

In its sample, this clonotype was seen once. V gene TRBV5-1 combines with J gene TRBJ2-3; D is uncertain. The CDR3 has 14 residues. The germline V gene has CDR1 SGHRS and CDR2 YFSETQ. V dropped 3 bases and J dropped 1 base, with 9 bases sitting between them. Written as DNA, the CDR3 is TGCGCCAGCAGCTCCAATACTGGCACAGATACGCAGTATTTT. This sequence encodes CASSSNTGTDTQYF.

This clonotype was recorded at least ten times. This chain uses TRBV20-1 with TRBJ2-7; D may be TRBD2 (6 bases). V dropped 2 bases and J dropped 7 bases, with 15 bases sitting between them. The CDR3 spans 13 residues. Per germline, CDR1 DFQATT and CDR2 SNEGSKA (reference sequence). The CDR3 DNA is TGCAGTGCTAGACTCCCGGGCCGGGGGGAGCAGTACTTC. It codes for CSARLPGRGEQYF.

This clonotype showed up just once. A read error may explain this, as a much larger clone is one base away. Because it lacks the conserved phenylalanine or tryptophan at the end, this CDR3 is likely a read error. This chain links TRBV5-8 with TRBJ1-1; D possibly corresponds to TRBD1 (5 bases). Germline-derived CDR1 and CDR2 are SGHTS and YDEGEE. The CDR3 consists of 13 residues. Trimming removed 5 bases from V and 1 base from J, with 9 bases in between. The CDR3 sequence is CASSTGGNTEAFY. The DNA for the CDR3 is TGTGCCAGCAGTACAGGAGGGAACACTGAAGCTTTCTAT.

This chain uses TRBV12-3 or TRBV12-4 with TRBJ2-7; D unresolved. This CDR3 is built from 13 residues. The ends were cut back, 6 bases at V and 6 bases at J, with 15 bases in the middle. CDR3 protein: CASSEARTSEQYF. Here the CDR3 DNA reads TGTGCCAGCAGCGAGGCAAGGACCTCCGAGCAGTACTTC.

The chain employs TRBV12-3 or TRBV12-4 and TRBJ2-1, with 7 bases that match TRBD1. J lost 4 bases, V lost 5 bases, and 5 bases had no gene match. The CDR3 has 14 amino acids. The CDR3 spells CASSQGQLYNEQFF. CDR3 nucleotides: TGTGCCAGCAGTCAGGGACAGCTATACAATGAGCAGTTCTTC.